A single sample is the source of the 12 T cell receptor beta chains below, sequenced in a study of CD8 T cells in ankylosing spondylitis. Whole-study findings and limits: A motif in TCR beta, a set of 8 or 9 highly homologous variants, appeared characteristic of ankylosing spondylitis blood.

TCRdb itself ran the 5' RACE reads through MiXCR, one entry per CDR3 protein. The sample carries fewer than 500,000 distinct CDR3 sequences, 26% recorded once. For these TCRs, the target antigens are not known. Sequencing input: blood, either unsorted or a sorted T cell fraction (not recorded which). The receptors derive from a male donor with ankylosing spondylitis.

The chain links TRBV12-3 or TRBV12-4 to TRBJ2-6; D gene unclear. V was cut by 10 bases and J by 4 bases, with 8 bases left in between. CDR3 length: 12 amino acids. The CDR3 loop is CATEEGANVLTF. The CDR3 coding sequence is TGTGCCACCGAGGAGGGGGCCAACGTCCTGACTTTC.

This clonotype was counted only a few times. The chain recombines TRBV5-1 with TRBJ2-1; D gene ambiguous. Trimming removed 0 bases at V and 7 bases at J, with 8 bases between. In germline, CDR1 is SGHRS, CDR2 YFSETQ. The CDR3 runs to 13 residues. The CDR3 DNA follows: TGCGCCAGCAGCTTGGATGGGTGGAATGAGCAGTTCTTC. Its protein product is CASSLDGWNEQFF. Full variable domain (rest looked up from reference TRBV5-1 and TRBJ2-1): KAGVTQTPRYLIKTRGQQVTLSCSPISGHRSVSWYQQTPGQGLQFLFEYFSETQRNKGNFPGRFSGRQFSNSRSEMNVSTLELGDSALYLCASSLDGWNEQFFGPGTRLTVL.

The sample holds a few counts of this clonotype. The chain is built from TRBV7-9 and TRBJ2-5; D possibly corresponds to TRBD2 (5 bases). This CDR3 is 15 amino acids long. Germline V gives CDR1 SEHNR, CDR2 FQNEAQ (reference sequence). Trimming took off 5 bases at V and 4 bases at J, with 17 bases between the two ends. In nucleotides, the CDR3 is TGTGCCAGCAGCGACGTGAGAGGGTGGTTAGAGACCCAGTACTTC. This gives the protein CASSDVRGWLETQYF. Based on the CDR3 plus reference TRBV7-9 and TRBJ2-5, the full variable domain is DTGVSQNPRHKITKRGQNVTFRCDPISEHNRLYWYRQTLGQGPEFLTYFQNEAQLEKSRLLSDRFSAERPKGSFSTLEIQRTEQGDSAMYLCASSDVRGWLETQYFGPGTRLLVL.

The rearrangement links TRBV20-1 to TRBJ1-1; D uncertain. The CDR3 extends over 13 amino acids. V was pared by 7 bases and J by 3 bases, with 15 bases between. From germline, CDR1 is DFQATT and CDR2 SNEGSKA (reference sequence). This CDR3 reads CSVRFNLDTEAFF. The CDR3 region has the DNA TGCAGTGTCAGATTTAACTTGGACACTGAAGCTTTCTTT.

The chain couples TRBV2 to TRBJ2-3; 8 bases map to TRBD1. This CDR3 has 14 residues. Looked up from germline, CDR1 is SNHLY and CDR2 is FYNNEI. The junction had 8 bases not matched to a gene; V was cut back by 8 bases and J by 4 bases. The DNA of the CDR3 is TGTGCCAGCCCCACCAGGGGGCGTCCAGATACGCAGTATTTT. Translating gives CASPTRGRPDTQYF.

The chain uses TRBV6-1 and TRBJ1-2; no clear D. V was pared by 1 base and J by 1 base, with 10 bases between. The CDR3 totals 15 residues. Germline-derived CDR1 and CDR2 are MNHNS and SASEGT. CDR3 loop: CASSEDGSINYGYTF. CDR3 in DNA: TGTGCCAGCAGTGAAGATGGCAGCATTAACTATGGCTACACCTTC.

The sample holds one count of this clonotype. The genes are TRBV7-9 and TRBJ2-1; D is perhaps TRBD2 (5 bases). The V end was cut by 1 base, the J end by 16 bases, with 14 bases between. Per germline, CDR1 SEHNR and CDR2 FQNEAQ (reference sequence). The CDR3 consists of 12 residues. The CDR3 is CASSLVGLALFF. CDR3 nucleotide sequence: TGTGCCAGCAGCTTAGTCGGGCTAGCCCTATTCTTC.

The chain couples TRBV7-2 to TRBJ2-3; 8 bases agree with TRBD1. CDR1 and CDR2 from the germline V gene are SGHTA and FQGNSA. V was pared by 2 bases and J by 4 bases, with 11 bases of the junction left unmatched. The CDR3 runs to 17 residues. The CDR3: CASSLIPGGAGADTQYF. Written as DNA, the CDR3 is TGTGCCAGCAGCTTAATTCCAGGGGGCGCAGGGGCAGATACGCAGTATTTT.

This chain's CDR3 is CASSFLRESNEQFF. CDR3 nucleotides: TGCGCCAGCAGCTTCTTGCGGGAGTCCAATGAGCAGTTCTTC. The V gene is TRBV5-1, the J gene TRBJ2-1; 7 positions agree with TRBD2. The CDR3 sequence is 14 residues long. CDR1 SGHRS and CDR2 YFSETQ come from the germline V gene. V lost 2 bases and J lost 6; bases outside the gene matches: 5.

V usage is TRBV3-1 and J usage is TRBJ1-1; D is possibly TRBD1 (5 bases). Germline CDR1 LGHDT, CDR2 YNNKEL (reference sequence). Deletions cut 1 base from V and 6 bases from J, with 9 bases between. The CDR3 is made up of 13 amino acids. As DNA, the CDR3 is TGTGCCAGCAGCCAAGGGGGGTACGCTGAAGCTTTCTTT. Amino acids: CASSQGGYAEAFF.

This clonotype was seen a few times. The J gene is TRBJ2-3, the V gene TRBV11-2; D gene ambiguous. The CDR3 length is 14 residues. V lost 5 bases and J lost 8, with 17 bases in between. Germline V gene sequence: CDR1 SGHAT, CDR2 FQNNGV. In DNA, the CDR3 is TGTGCCAGCAGCCTACCGAGTGCGCACAGTACGCAGTATTTT. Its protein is CASSLPSAHSTQYF.

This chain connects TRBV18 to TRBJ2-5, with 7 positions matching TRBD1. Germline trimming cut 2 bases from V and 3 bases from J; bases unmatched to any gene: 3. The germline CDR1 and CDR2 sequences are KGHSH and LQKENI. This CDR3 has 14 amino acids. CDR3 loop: CASSPNRGKETQYF. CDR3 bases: TGTGCCAGCTCACCAAACAGGGGAAAAGAGACCCAGTACTTC.